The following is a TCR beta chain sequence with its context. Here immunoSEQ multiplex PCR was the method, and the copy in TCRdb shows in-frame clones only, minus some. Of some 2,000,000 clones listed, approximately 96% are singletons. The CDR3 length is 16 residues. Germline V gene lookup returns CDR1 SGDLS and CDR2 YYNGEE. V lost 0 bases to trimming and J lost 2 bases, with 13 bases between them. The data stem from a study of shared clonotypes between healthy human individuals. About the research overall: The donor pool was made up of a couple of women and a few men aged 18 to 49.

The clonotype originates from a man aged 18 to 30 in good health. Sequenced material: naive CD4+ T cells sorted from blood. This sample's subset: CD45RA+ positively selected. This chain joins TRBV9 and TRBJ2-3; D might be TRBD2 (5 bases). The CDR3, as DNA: TGTGCCAGCAGCGTAGACGGGATAGCCCCCACAGATACGCAGTATTTT. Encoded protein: CASSVDGIAPTDTQYF.